Following are 30 T cell receptor beta chains from one sample sequenced in a study of cytomegalovirus exposure and HLA in healthy donors. This table comes from immunoSEQ multiplex PCR, and its TCRdb copy is limited to in-frame clones, with some not included. The data contain 120,000 to 150,000 clones, 80% to 90% of them singletons. Sequencing used PBMCs. Source of these receptors: a woman in her twenties or thirties in good health and CMV-seronegative.

This CDR3 reads CASSPIIVSPSGNTIYF. DNA of the CDR3: TGTGCCAGCTCACCAATAATCGTGTCTCCTTCTGGAAACACCATATATTTT. The chain joins TRBV18 to TRBJ1-3; D remains unclear. The V gene's germline CDR1 is KGHSH and CDR2 LQKENI. The CDR3 is made up of 17 amino acids. V was clipped by 2 bases and J by 1 base, with 15 bases between them. Full variable domain (remainder filled in from reference TRBV18 and TRBJ1-3): NAGVMQNPRHLVRRRGQEARLRCSPMKGHSHVYWYRQLPEEGLKFMVYLQKENIIDESGMPKERFSAEFPKEGPSILRIQQVVRGDSAAYFCASSPIIVSPSGNTIYFGEGSWLTVV.

This chain joins TRBV7-2 and TRBJ1-6; 8 nucleotides agree with TRBD1. The CDR3 sequence is 13 residues long. V lost 7 bases, J lost 9 bases, and 5 bases stayed unmatched. From germline, CDR1 is SGHTA and CDR2 FQGNSA. CDR3 sequence reads: CASNKDRGSPLHF. The CDR3 DNA reads TGTGCCAGCAACAAAGACAGGGGTTCACCCCTCCACTTT.

This clone was detected once. The gene calls are TRBV7-9 and TRBJ1-2; tentative D call: TRBD1 (6 bases). V was trimmed by 5 bases and J by 7 bases, leaving 32 bases between them. The CDR3 sequence is 19 residues long. The germline V gene encodes CDR1 SEHNR and CDR2 FQNEAQ (reference sequence). The CDR3 sequence: CASSLRKPNQGISVGGYTF. DNA of the CDR3: TGTGCCAGCAGCCTACGAAAACCGAACCAGGGGATTAGTGTAGGTGGCTACACCTTC.

The chain uses TRBV14 and TRBJ1-1; D is undetermined. Germline CDR1 SGHDN, CDR2 FVKESK. This CDR3 is 14 amino acids long. V lost 1 base, J lost 5 bases, and 11 bases lay in between. The CDR3 nucleotides are TGTGCCAGCAGCCAAGTTGGTTTTCGGACTGAAGCTTTCTTT. Its protein product is CASSQVGFRTEAFF.

The chain uses TRBV5-8 and TRBJ1-1; no clear D. From germline, CDR1 is SGHTS and CDR2 YDEGEE. The germline V and J ends were trimmed by 3 bases and 7 bases, with 10 bases remaining between them. The length of the CDR3 is 12 residues. CDR3 region: CASSSVFYEAFF. CDR3 DNA: TGTGCCAGCAGCTCCGTTTTCTATGAAGCTTTCTTT.

This clone turned up a few times. The rearrangement joins TRBV7-8 to TRBJ2-7, with 9 positions matching TRBD1. The V gene end was trimmed by 5 bases and the J gene end by 5 bases; junction bases not matched to a gene: 7. The CDR3 loop spans 14 amino acids. Germline CDR1 SGHVS, CDR2 FQNEAQ. In nucleotides, the CDR3 is TGTGCCAGCAGCCATCCAAACAGGGGGCACGAGCAGTACTTC. This sequence encodes CASSHPNRGHEQYF.

The CDR3 DNA sequence: TGTGCCACCGCCATGAGGTTGGCCTACGAGCAGTACTTC. Translated, it gives CATAMRLAYEQYF. The rearrangement links TRBV6-1 to TRBJ2-7, with unresolved D. Germline CDR1 is MNHNS and CDR2 is SASEGT. The CDR3 has 13 residues. Trimming cost V 10 bases and J 2 bases, with 15 bases left between them.

This sequence joins TRBV11-2 and TRBJ2-1; 9 bases fit TRBD2. Germline V gene data show CDR1 as SGHAT and CDR2 as FQNNGV. The trim removed 1 base at V and 3 bases at J, leaving 4 bases unmatched. CDR3 length: 16 amino acids. The CDR3 sequence: CASSLGGGGVYNEQFF. The CDR3 nucleotides are TGTGCCAGCAGCTTAGGAGGCGGGGGGGTCTACAATGAGCAGTTCTTC.

This rearrangement joins TRBV15 to TRBJ1-6, with 7 bases fitting TRBD1. J lost 11 bases, V lost 3 bases, and 10 bases had no gene match. The CDR3 spans 15 residues. Looked up from germline, CDR1 is LNHNV and CDR2 is YYDKDF (reference sequence). CDR3 nucleotide sequence: TGTGCCACCAGCAGGGACGACAGGGTGGGCCCACCCCTCCACTTT. It is translated as CATSRDDRVGPPLHF.

The gene calls are TRBV10-3 and TRBJ2-3; 9 bases agree with TRBD2. The CDR3 is 15 amino acids. Germline values: CDR1 ENHRY, CDR2 SYGVKD. Trimming removed 5 bases from V and 1 base from J; junction bases left unmatched: 4. CDR3 nucleotide sequence: TGTGCCATCAGTCTCCTAGCGGGGCGCACAGATACGCAGTATTTT. Translating it yields CAISLLAGRTDTQYF.

The count of this clone is one. The chain employs TRBV7-9 and TRBJ2-5; TRBD2 is a possible D gene (5 bases). Per the germline V gene, CDR1 is SEHNR and CDR2 is FQNEAQ (reference sequence). V was clipped by 1 base and J by 3 bases, with 12 bases between them. The CDR3 consists of 15 residues. CDR3 protein: CASSLGGSEKETQYF. The DNA for the CDR3 is TGTGCCAGCAGCTTAGGAGGGTCAGAGAAAGAGACCCAGTACTTC.

V and J are TRBV6-5 and TRBJ1-4, with TRBD1 matching 9 bases. Germline CDR1 MNHEY, CDR2 SVGAGI. With V trimmed by 6 bases and J by 8 bases, 7 bases remained unmatched. The CDR3 has 14 amino acids. The CDR3 DNA follows: TGTGCCAGCAGCCGGGGACAGGGCGGCGAAAAACTGTTTTTT. It yields the protein CASSRGQGGEKLFF.

The chain couples TRBV19 to TRBJ2-1; the match to TRBD1 covers 7 bases. This CDR3 has 15 residues. The V gene's germline CDR1 is LNHDA and CDR2 SQIVND (reference sequence). The junction had 8 bases not matched to a gene; V was cut back by 5 bases and J by 4 bases. CDR3 DNA sequence: TGTGCCAGTAGTTACAGGGGCAATTATTACAATGAGCAGTTCTTC. It encodes CASSYRGNYYNEQFF.

This chain joins TRBV7-9 and TRBJ2-7, with D possibly TRBD2 on 5 matching bases. Germline V gene lookup returns CDR1 SEHNR and CDR2 FQNEAQ (reference sequence). The V end lost 5 bases, the J end lost 6 bases, and 11 bases lay between the germline ends. The CDR3 is 12 amino acids. The CDR3, as DNA: TGTGCCAGCAGCCGTTCCGGAGGCGAGCAGTACTTC. Protein: CASSRSGGEQYF.

This clone was seen a handful of times. For the CDR3, the DNA is TGTGCCAGCAGCCTAAGGGGGGGCCGCGATCAGCCCCAGCATTTT. Its protein is CASSLRGGRDQPQHF. The chain joins TRBV7-8 to TRBJ1-5, with a possible D match to TRBD1 (6 bases). The V and J ends lost 5 bases and 5 bases respectively, with 16 bases between them. From germline, CDR1 is SGHVS and CDR2 FQNEAQ. The CDR3 runs to 15 residues. The full variable domain, its missing parts supplied by reference TRBV7-8 and TRBJ1-5, is GAGVSQSPRYKVAKRGQDVALRCDPISGHVSLFWYQQALGQGPEFLTYFQNEAQLDKSGLPSDRFFAERPEGSVSTLKIQRTQQEDSAVYLCASSLRGGRDQPQHFGDGTRLSIL.

CDR3 coding DNA: TGCGCCAGCCGACTAGCGGGGGACGTCTACGAGCAGTACTTC. Protein: CASRLAGDVYEQYF. This chain links TRBV5-1 with TRBJ2-7; 12 positions agree with TRBD2. Trimming at V came to 7 bases and at J to 3 bases, leaving 5 bases not matched to a gene. CDR3 length: 14 amino acids. The germline V gene encodes CDR1 SGHRS and CDR2 YFSETQ.

The CDR3 DNA follows: TGTGCCAGCAGCTTAATCGGGGGGACCTACGAGCAGTACTTC. Translated, it gives CASSLIGGTYEQYF. The V call is TRBV7-9, the J call TRBJ2-7; 7 bases map to TRBD2. The length of the CDR3 is 14 residues. The V segment lost 2 bases and the J segment 2 bases; nucleotides outside the gene matches: 3. Germline CDR1 is SEHNR and CDR2 is FQNEAQ (reference sequence).

The chain recombines TRBV6-1 with TRBJ1-1, with D possibly TRBD1 on 6 matching bases. Germline V CDR1 and CDR2: MNHNS, SASEGT. The CDR3 has 17 residues. V dropped 0 bases and J dropped 1 base, with 15 bases sitting between them. The CDR3 nucleotides read TGTGCCAGCAGTGAAGCAAGAACAGGGTATCGGAACACTGAAGCTTTCTTT. Translating it yields CASSEARTGYRNTEAFF.

The chain couples TRBV9 to TRBJ2-3; 9 nucleotides agree with TRBD2. Germline CDR1 and CDR2: SGDLS and YYNGEE. The CDR3 length is 14 residues. V dropped 1 base and J dropped 7; count of bases not matched to a gene: 4. The DNA for the CDR3 is TGTGCCAGCAGCGTATCTAGCGGGGTAAATACGCAGTATTTT. This codes for CASSVSSGVNTQYF.

This clone was detected a few times. V is TRBV5-1 and J is TRBJ1-2; no firm D call. V was shortened by 3 bases and J by 8 bases, with 14 bases between the two germline ends. The germline V gene has CDR1 SGHRS and CDR2 YFSETQ. The CDR3 loop spans 13 amino acids. CDR3 DNA: TGCGCCAGCAGCTCGGTGACTCTGGAAGGCTACACCTTC. This sequence encodes CASSSVTLEGYTF.

The chain couples TRBV7-2 to TRBJ2-5; perhaps TRBD2 as D (5 bases). Trimming took 5 bases from V and 0 from J, leaving 13 bases between them. Germline V gene sequence: CDR1 SGHTA, CDR2 FQGNSA. The CDR3 is 15 residues long. This chain's CDR3 is CASSPTRGYQETQYF. The CDR3 DNA sequence: TGTGCCAGCAGCCCCACGCGCGGGTACCAAGAGACCCAGTACTTC.

This rearrangement joins TRBV9 to TRBJ1-2; D may be TRBD1 (6 bases). The V gene's germline CDR1 is SGDLS and CDR2 YYNGEE. V dropped 3 bases and J dropped 4 bases, with 13 bases sitting between them. There are 14 residues in the CDR3. In DNA form, the CDR3 reads TGTGCCAGCAGCGCCCGGGACATCCTCTATGGCTACACCTTC. This gives the protein CASSARDILYGYTF.

The V gene is TRBV5-1, the J gene TRBJ2-1; TRBD2 agrees at 11 bases. CDR1 is SGHRS and CDR2 is YFSETQ in the germline V gene. The CDR3 runs to 16 residues. V was clipped by 3 bases and J by 4 bases; unmatched bases: 6. CDR3 DNA: TGCGCCAGCAGCTACCTTAGCGGGGGGGGTTACAATGAGCAGTTCTTC. Protein sequence: CASSYLSGGGYNEQFF.

The J gene is TRBJ2-1, the V gene TRBV19; D is uncertain. CDR3 length: 13 amino acids. V lost 3 bases, J lost 4 bases, and 7 bases lay in between. Germline CDR1 LNHDA, CDR2 SQIVND (reference sequence). CDR3 sequence: CASSMSRYNEQFF. The CDR3 coding sequence is TGTGCCAGTAGTATGTCCAGGTACAATGAGCAGTTCTTC. Variable domain in full (rest from reference TRBV19 and TRBJ2-1): DGGITQSPKYLFRKEGQNVTLSCEQNLNHDAMYWYRQDPGQGLRLIYYSQIVNDFQKGDIAEGYSVSREKKESFPLTVTSAQKNPTAFYLCASSMSRYNEQFFGPGTRLTVL.

The rearrangement joins TRBV5-1 to TRBJ2-5; 7 bases are shared with TRBD2. This CDR3 is built from 15 residues. With V trimmed by 0 bases and J by 2 bases, 4 bases remained unmatched. Germline V gives CDR1 SGHRS, CDR2 YFSETQ. The CDR3 protein is CASSLGPAGQETQYF. Here the CDR3 DNA reads TGCGCCAGCAGCTTGGGTCCAGCGGGGCAAGAGACCCAGTACTTC.

The sample holds one count of this clone. The genes are TRBV7-2 and TRBJ1-2; 9 nucleotides line up with TRBD1. Germline V CDR1 and CDR2: SGHTA, FQGNSA. The CDR3 runs 13 residues. The ends lost 6 bases at V and 8 bases at J; junction bases unmatched: 7. DNA for the CDR3: TGTGCCAGCAGTCCTACAGGGGGCGGGGGCTACACCTTC. It specifies CASSPTGGGGYTF.

The genes are TRBV7-6 and TRBJ2-7; TRBD1 matches 9 bases. V shed 4 bases, J shed 2 bases, and the junction held 3 bases outside the gene matches. The CDR3 totals 14 residues. Looked up from germline, CDR1 is SGHVS and CDR2 is FNYEAQ. The CDR3 protein is CASSSGTGPYEQYF. For the CDR3, the DNA is TGTGCCAGCAGCTCCGGGACAGGGCCCTACGAGCAGTACTTC.

This clone has just one count. This chain uses TRBV5-4 with TRBJ1-6; D might be TRBD1 (5 bases). CDR3 length: 15 amino acids. The germline V gene encodes CDR1 SGHNT and CDR2 YYREEE (reference sequence). V lost 4 bases and J 9 bases, leaving 17 bases between the germline ends. For the CDR3, the DNA is TGTGCCAGCAGCCAGGACCAGGGTCAACGTTCACCCCTCCACTTT. Encoded protein: CASSQDQGQRSPLHF.

The V call is TRBV19, the J call TRBJ1-5, with TRBD1 as a possible D gene (5 bases). Trimming shortened V by 3 bases and J by 0 bases, and 15 bases separated the two germline ends. CDR3 length equals 17 residues. Germline CDR1 reads LNHDA; CDR2 reads SQIVND (reference sequence). The chain's CDR3 is CASSIDLGGFSNQPQHF. The CDR3, as DNA: TGTGCCAGTAGTATCGACTTGGGGGGATTTAGCAATCAGCCCCAGCATTTT. The full variable domain, with the rest looked up from reference TRBV19 and TRBJ1-5, is DGGITQSPKYLFRKEGQNVTLSCEQNLNHDAMYWYRQDPGQGLRLIYYSQIVNDFQKGDIAEGYSVSREKKESFPLTVTSAQKNPTAFYLCASSIDLGGFSNQPQHFGDGTRLSIL.

As regards this clone: This sample includes further DNA sequences coding for the same CDR3. This chain joins TRBV18 and TRBJ1-6, with 10 bases lining up with TRBD1. CDR1 KGHSH and CDR2 LQKENI come from the germline V gene. Losses at the gene ends were 2 bases for V and 9 bases for J; bases not matched to a gene: 1. The length of the CDR3 is 14 residues. CDR3 protein: CASSPGTGVSPLHF. CDR3 nucleotides: TGTGCCAGCTCACCAGGGACAGGGGTTTCACCCCTCCACTTT.